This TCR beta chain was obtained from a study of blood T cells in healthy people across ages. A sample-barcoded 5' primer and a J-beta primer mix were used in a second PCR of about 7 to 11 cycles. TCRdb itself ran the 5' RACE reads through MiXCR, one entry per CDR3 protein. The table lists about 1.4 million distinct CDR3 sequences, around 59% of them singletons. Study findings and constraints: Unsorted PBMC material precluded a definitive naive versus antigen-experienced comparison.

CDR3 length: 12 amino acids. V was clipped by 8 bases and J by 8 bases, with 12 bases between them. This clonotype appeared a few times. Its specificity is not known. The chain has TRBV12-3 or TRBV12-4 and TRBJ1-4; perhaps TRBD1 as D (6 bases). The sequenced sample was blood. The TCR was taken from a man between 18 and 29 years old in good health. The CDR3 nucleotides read TGTGCCAGCCAGGGGTTCGGCGAAAAACTGTTTTTT. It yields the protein CASQGFGEKLFF.